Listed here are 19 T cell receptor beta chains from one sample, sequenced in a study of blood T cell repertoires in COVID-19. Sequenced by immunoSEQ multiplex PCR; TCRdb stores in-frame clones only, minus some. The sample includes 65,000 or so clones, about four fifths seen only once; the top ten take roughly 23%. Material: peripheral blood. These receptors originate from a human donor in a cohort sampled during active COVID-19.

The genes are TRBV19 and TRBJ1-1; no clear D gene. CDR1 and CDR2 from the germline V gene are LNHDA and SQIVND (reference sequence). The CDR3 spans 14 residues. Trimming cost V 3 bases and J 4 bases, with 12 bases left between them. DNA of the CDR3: TGTGCCAGTAGTATCCAAGCTAGAGGCACTGAAGCTTTCTTT. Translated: CASSIQARGTEAFF.

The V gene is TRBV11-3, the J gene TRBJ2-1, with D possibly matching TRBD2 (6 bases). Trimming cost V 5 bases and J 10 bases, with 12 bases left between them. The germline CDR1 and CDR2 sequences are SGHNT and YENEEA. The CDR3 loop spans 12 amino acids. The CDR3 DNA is TGTGCCAGCAGCAAAGAGGGGAGGGAGCAGTTCTTC. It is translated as CASSKEGREQFF.

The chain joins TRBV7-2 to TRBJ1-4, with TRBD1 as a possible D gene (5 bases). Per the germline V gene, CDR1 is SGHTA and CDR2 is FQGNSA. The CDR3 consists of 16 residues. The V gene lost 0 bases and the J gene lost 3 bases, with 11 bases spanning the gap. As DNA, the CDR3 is TGTGCCAGCAGCTTAGCAGGACACCTTTCTAATGAAAAACTGTTTTTT. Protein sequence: CASSLAGHLSNEKLFF. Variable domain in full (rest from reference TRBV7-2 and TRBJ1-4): GAGVSQSPSNKVTEKGKDVELRCDPISGHTALYWYRQSLGQGLEFLIYFQGNSAPDKSGLPSDRFSAERTGGSVSTLTIQRTQQEDSAVYLCASSLAGHLSNEKLFFGSGTQLSVL.

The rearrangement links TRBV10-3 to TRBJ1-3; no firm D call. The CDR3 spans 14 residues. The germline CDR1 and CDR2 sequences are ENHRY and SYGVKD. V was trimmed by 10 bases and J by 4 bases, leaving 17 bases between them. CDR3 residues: CATKTVSGGNTIYF. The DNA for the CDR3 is TGTGCCACCAAAACGGTTTCGGGGGGAAACACCATATATTTT.

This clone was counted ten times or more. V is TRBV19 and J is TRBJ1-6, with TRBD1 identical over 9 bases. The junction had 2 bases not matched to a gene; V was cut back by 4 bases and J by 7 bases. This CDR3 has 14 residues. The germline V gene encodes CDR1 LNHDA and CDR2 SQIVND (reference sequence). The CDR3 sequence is CASSRGQGNSPLHF. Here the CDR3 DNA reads TGTGCCAGTAGTAGGGGACAGGGAAATTCACCCCTCCACTTT.

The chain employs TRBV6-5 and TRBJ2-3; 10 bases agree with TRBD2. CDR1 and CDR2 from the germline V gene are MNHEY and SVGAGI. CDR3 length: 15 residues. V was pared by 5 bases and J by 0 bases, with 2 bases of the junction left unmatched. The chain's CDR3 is CASSKLAGSTDTQYF. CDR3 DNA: TGTGCCAGCAGTAAACTAGCGGGAAGCACAGATACGCAGTATTTT.

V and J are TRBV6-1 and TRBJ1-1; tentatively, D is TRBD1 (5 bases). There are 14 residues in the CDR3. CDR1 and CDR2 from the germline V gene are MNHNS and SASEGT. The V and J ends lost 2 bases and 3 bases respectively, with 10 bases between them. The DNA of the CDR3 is TGTGCCAGCAGTGAACAGGGACTATACACTGAAGCTTTCTTT. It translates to CASSEQGLYTEAFF.

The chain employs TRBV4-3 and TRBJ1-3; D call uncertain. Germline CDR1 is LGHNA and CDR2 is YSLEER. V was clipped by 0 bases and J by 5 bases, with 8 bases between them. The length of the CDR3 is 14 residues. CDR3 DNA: TGCGCCAGCAGCCAAGATTGGGCTCGAAACACCATATATTTT. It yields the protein CASSQDWARNTIYF.

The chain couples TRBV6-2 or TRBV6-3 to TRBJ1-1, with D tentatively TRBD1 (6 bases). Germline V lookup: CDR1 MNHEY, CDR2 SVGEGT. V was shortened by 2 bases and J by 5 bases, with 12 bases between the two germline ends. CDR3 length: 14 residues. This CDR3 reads CASSYGTRGTEAFF. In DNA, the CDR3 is TGTGCCAGCAGTTACGGGACAAGAGGGACTGAAGCTTTCTTT.

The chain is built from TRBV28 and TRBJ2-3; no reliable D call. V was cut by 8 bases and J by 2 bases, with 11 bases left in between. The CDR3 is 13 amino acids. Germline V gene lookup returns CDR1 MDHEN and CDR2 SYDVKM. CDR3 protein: CASGGPYTDTQYF. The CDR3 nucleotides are TGTGCCAGCGGTGGGCCGTACACAGATACGCAGTATTTT.

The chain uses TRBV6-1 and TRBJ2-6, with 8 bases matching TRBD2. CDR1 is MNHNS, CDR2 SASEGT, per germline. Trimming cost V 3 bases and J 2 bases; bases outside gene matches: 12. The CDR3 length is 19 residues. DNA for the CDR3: TGTGCCAGCAGTGAGCCCCCAGCGGGGGCTCCGACTGGGGCCAACGTCCTGACTTTC. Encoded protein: CASSEPPAGAPTGANVLTF.

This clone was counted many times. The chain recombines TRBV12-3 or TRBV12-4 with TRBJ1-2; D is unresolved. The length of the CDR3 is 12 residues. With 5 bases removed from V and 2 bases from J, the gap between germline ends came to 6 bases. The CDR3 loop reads CASSMENYGYTF. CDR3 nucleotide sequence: TGTGCCAGCAGTATGGAGAACTATGGCTACACCTTC.

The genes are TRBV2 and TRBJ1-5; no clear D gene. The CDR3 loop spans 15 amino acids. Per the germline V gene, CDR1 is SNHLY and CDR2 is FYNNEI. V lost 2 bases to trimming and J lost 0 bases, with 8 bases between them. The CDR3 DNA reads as TGTGCCAGCAGTGAAAACTCCCTTAGCAATCAGCCCCAGCATTTT. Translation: CASSENSLSNQPQHF.

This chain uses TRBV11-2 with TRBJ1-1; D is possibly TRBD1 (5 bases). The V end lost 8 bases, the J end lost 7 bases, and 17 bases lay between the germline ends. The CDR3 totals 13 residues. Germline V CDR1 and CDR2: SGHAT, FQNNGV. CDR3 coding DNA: TGTGCCAGCCTCCCGGGGGGGTGGGATGAAGCTTTCTTT. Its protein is CASLPGGWDEAFF.

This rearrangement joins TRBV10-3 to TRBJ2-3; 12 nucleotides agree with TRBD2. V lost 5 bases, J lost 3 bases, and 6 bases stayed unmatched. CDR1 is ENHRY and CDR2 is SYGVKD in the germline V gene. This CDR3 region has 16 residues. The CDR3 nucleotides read TGTGCCATCAGTTCAACGACTAGCGGGAGAACAGATACGCAGTATTTT. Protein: CAISSTTSGRTDTQYF.

CDR3 protein: CASSQDVRDRGPIGNTIYF. Written as DNA, the CDR3 is TGCGCCAGCAGCCAAGATGTACGGGACAGGGGTCCGATTGGAAACACCATATATTTT. The chain is built from TRBV4-1 and TRBJ1-3; 10 bases align to TRBD1. This CDR3 is 19 amino acids long. Germline CDR1 reads MGHRA; CDR2 reads YSYEKL. V trimming: 0 bases; J trimming: 3 bases; junction bases outside the gene matches: 11.

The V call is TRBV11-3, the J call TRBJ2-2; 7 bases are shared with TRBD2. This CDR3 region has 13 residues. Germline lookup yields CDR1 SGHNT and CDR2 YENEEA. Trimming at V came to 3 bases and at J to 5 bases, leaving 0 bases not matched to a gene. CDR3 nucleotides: TGTGCCAGCAGCTTCGGGGGGACCGGGGAGCTGTTTTTT. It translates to CASSFGGTGELFF.

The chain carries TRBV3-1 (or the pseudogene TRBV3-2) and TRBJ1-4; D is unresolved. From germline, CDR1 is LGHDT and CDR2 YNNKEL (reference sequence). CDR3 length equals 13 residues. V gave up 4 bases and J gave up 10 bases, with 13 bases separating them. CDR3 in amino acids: CASSLTQRGKLFF. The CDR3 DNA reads TGTGCCAGCAGCCTCACCCAGCGGGGAAAACTGTTTTTT.

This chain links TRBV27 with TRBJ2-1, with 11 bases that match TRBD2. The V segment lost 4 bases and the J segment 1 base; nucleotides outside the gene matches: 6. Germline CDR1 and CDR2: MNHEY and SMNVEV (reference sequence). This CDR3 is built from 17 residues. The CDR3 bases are TGTGCCAGCAGTTCCAGACTAGCGGGGTATTCCTACAATGAGCAGTTCTTC. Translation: CASSSRLAGYSYNEQFF.